This section outlines one T cell receptor (beta chain) sequence together with its context. This clonotype was observed at least ten times. Its antigen is currently not known. Base-call qualities are not available, and no considerably larger clone is one nucleotide away. A patient counted as having stable Graves' hyperthyroidism if no progression to ophthalmopathy occurred over 18 months of follow-up. The hyperthyroidism patients were between 18 and 65 years old and newly diagnosed, with a disease duration of less than 2 months. Exclusion was applied to patients with uncontrolled infections, other autoimmune diseases, pregnancy or lactation. Diagnoses were established on the basis of clinical symptoms, serum thyroxine and TRAb, thyroid ultrasound, and orbital computed tomography. PBMCs were separated from under 12 ml of fresh peripheral blood using Ficoll-Paque density gradient centrifugation. Total RNA was extracted using Trizol reagent, and RNA quality was assessed on an Agilent 2100 Bioanalyzer.

The sample is drawn from a study of T cells in Graves' hyperthyroidism and ophthalmopathy (dated by TCRdb to the late 2010s). Regarding the complete study: Peripheral blood samples were taken at initial diagnosis, before any treatment was given. To identify TCR V-J signatures that set the groups apart, the researchers used a discovery cohort of 100 patients, made up of under 50 with Graves' ophthalmopathy and about 60 with stable Graves' hyperthyroidism. Whether ophthalmopathy could be predicted prospectively was tested in an independent validation cohort made up of fewer than 20 hyperthyroidism patients plus 17 patients who later progressed to ophthalmopathy. For training and testing, the 100 or so patients in the discovery cohort were randomly divided in a 7:3 ratio. Thyroid tissue and blood T-cell repertoires from six Graves' hyperthyroidism patients were also compared in the study. Following sampling, methimazole starting at 30 mg daily was given to hyperthyroidism patients, and high-dose intravenous methylprednisolone was given to ophthalmopathy patients. The paper describes TCR Vbeta CDR3 sequencing of around 140 peripheral blood samples, made up of 43 ophthalmopathy patients, 70 to 75 hyperthyroidism patients and some 17 progressor patients.

General study outcomes and caveats: Most expanded thyroid clonotypes (frequency above 0.001) were also found in blood, which suggests that blood repertoires may mirror thyroid immune responses. During validation, the model predicted progression to ophthalmopathy a median of around 6 months ahead of onset, with around 70% sensitivity and 72% to 80% specificity. Sample size was not statistically predetermined, and investigators were not blinded to group allocation. In cross-validation, a model built on a 13 V-J signature told ophthalmopathy apart from stable hyperthyroidism with 87.88% sensitivity and about 81% specificity, and in testing the same model reached 80%/75%.

The TCR beta CDR3 regions were amplified from RNA transcripts. A first-round RT-PCR of the TCR CDR3 used the HTBI primer set with the Qiagen OneStep RT-PCR kit. Libraries were constructed in a second round of multiplex PCR, after which size selection and purification were carried out. Paired-end sequencing of the libraries was performed with 100 bp reads on an Illumina HiSeq2000. The source study handled its data this way. SOAPnuke was used to process the raw data, removing reads that contained adapters or uncalled bases, had a mean Phred below 15, or lacked an exact match to the constant primer or identifier. High-quality paired reads were merged with COPE v1.2.5, and unique nucleotide sequences were defined as clonotypes. MiTCR v1.1 was used to align the clonotypes against IMGT TRBV, TRBD and TRBJ reference segments. Analysis was restricted to V-J combinations with a frequency above 0.0001, which covered 98% to 99.2% of repertoires. The TCS score was defined as F50 (clonal expansion) divided by E x V (chaos), with BLOSUM62-based TCRdist calculated between CDR3 peptides within each V-J. Welch's t-statistics and random forest reduced 450 to 600 V-J features to 10 to 15, which were used in a naive Bayes classifier (R e1071). TCRdb cleaned the public reads at Q25 with fastp, built clones with MiXCR and kept in-frame beta chains. Rows are combined by CDR3 protein, so each entry shows the most common genes and DNA. In this record, the V and J calls reflect TCRdb's handling and not the investigators' own analysis. The sample table lists about 500,000 distinct CDR3 sequences, 15% to 20% of them with a count of one. The ten largest clones add up to around 19% of the sample.

For this chain, trimming is 1 base at the V end and 3 bases at the J end, and the number of junction bases without a gene match is 4. The CDR3 runs 16 residues from the cysteine to the phenylalanine. This entry keeps only the CDR3 DNA: 48 bases, framed from base 1. Sequences MNHEY (CDR1) and SMNVEV (CDR2) are obtained from the germline V gene (reference sequence). Rearrangement joined TRBV27 to TRBJ2-3, with 10 middle bases fitting TRBD1. This TCR was recovered from a woman younger than 35 with Graves' hyperthyroidism. Sequences were obtained from blood. The CDR3 protein: CASSLWTGGMTDTQYF. The sequenced DNA is TGTGCCAGCAGTTTATGGACAGGGGGTATGACAGATACGCAGTATTTT.